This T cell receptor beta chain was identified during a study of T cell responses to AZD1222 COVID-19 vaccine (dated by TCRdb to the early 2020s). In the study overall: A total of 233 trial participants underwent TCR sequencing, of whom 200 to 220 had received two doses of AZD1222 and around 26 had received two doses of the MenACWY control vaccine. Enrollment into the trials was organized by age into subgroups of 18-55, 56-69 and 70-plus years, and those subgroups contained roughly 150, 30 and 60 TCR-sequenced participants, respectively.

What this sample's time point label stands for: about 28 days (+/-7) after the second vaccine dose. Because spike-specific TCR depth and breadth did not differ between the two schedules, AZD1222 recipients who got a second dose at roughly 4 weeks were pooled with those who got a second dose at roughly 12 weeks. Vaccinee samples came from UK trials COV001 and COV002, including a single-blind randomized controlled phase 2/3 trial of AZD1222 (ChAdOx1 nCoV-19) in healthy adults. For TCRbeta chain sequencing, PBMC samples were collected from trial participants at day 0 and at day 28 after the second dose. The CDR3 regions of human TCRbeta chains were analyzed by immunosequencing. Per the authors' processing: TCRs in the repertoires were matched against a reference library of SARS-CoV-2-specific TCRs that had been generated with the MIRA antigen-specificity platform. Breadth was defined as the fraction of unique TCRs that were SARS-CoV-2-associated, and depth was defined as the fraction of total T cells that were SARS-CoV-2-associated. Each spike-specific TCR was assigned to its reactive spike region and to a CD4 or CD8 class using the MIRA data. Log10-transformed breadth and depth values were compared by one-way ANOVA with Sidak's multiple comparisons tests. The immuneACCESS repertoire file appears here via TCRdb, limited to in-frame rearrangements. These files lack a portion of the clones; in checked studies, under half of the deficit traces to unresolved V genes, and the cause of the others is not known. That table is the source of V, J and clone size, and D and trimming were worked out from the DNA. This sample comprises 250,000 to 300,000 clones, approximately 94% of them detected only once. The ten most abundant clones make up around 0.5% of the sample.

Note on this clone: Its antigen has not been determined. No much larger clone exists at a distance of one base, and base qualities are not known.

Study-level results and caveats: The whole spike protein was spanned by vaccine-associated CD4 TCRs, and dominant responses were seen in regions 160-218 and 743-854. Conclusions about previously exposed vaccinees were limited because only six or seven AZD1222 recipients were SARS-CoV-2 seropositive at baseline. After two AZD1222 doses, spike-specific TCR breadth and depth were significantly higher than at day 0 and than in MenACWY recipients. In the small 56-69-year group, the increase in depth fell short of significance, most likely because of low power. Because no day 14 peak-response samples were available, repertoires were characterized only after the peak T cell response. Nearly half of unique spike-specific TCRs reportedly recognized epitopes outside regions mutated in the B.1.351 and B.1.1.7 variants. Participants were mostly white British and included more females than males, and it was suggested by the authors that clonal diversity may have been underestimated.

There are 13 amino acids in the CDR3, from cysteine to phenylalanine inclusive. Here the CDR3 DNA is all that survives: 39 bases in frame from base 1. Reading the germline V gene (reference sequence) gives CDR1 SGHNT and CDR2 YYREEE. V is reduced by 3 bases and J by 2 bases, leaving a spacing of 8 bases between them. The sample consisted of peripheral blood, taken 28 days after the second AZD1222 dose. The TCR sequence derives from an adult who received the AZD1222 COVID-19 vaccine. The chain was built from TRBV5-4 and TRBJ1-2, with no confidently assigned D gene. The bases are TGTGCCAGCAGCTATGGAGAAAACTATGGCTACACCTTC. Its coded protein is CASSYGENYGYTF.